Sequencing of this T cell receptor (beta chain) was carried out in a study of CD8+ T cells in alopecia areata. General study results and limits: In scalp, tofacitinib significantly decreased clonality and expanded CD8+ clones among the top 100. Scalp and blood samples kept many expanded lesional clones throughout tofacitinib.

Isolated RNA was reverse transcribed into cDNA used as the sequencing template. Method: immunoSEQ multiplex PCR; TCRdb's copy keeps in-frame clones and lacks some. Of approximately 300,000 clones in the sample, roughly 64% were seen once. The treatment was: oral pan-JAK inhibitor, 5-10 mg twice daily. Samples from alopecia areata patients were lesional scalp punch biopsies and peripheral blood. V was pared by 0 bases and J by 3 bases, with 5 bases between. Germline CDR1 and CDR2: LNHNV and YYDKDF (reference sequence). The CDR3 is 13 amino acids. This clone was found a few times. Its antigen is not known.

The sample consisted of CD4+ T cells sorted from blood, taken at week 24, from a patient treated with tofacitinib. This chain uses TRBV15 with TRBJ1-1; D gene unclear. This TCR derives from a human donor with alopecia areata. CDR3 DNA: TGTGCCACCAGCAGAGAGAGGTACACTGAAGCTTTCTTT. Its protein is CATSRERYTEAFF.